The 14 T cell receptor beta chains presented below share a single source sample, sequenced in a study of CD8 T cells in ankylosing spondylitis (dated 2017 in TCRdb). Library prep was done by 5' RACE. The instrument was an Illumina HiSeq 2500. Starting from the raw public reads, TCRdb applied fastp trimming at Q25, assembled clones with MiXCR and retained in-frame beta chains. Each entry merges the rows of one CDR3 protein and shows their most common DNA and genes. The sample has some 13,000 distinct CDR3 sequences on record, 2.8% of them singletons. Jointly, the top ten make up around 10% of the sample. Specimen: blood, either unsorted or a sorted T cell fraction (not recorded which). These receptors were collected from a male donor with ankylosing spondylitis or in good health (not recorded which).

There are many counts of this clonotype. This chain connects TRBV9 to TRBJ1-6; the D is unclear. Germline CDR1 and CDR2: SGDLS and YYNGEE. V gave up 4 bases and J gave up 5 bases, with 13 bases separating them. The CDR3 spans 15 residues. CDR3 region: CASSQRTEDNSPLHF. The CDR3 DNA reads TGTGCCAGCAGCCAACGGACGGAGGATAATTCACCCCTCCACTTT.

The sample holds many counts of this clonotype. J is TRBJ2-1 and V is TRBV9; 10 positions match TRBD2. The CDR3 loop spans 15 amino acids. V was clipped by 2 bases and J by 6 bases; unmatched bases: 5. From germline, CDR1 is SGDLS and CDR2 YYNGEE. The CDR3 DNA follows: TGTGCCAGCAGCGTTAGCGGGGGGAATGGCAATGAGCAGTTCTTC. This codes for CASSVSGGNGNEQFF.

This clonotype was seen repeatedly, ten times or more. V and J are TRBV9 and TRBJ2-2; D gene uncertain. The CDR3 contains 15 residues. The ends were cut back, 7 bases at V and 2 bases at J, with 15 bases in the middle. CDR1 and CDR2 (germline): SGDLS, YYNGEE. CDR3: CASVGGNSNTGELFF. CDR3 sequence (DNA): TGTGCCAGCGTAGGTGGGAATTCTAACACCGGGGAGCTGTTTTTT.

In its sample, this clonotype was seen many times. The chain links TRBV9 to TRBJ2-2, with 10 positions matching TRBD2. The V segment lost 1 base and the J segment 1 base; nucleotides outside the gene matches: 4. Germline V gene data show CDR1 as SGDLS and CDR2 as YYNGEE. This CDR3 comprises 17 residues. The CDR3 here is CASSVYPSGGNTGELFF. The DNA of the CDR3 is TGTGCCAGCAGCGTATACCCTAGCGGGGGGAACACCGGGGAGCTGTTTTTT.

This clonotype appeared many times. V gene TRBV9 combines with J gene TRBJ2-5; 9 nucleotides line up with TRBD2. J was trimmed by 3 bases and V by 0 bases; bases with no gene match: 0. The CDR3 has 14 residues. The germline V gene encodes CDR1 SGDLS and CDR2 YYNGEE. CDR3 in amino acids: CASSVGGREETQYF. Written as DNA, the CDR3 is TGTGCCAGCAGCGTAGGCGGGAGGGAAGAGACCCAGTACTTC.

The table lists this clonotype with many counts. Here the CDR3 reads CASSVDDGYNEQFF. CDR3 DNA sequence: TGTGCCAGCAGCGTAGACGACGGCTACAATGAGCAGTTCTTC. The chain uses TRBV9 and TRBJ2-1; no firm D call. The germline V gene encodes CDR1 SGDLS and CDR2 YYNGEE. This CDR3 has 14 residues. Deletions cut 0 bases from V and 3 bases from J, with 7 bases between.

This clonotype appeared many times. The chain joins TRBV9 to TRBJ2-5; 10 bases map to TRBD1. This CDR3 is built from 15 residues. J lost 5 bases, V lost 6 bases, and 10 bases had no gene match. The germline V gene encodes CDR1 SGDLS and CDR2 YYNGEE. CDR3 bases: TGTGCCAGCACCCCCGGACAGGGGGACTGGGAGACCCAGTACTTC. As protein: CASTPGQGDWETQYF.

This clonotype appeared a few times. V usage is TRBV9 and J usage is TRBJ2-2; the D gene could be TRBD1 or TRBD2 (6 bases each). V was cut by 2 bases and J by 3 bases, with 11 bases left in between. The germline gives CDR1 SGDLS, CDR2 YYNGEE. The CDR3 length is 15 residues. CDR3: CASSVNREDTGELFF. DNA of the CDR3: TGTGCCAGCAGCGTCAACAGGGAGGACACCGGGGAGCTGTTTTTT.

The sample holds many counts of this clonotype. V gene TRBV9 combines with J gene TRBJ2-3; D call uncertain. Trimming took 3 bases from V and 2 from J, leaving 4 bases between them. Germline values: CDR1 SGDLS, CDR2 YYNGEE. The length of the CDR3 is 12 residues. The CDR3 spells CASSGYTDTQYF. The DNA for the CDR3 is TGTGCCAGCAGCGGATACACAGATACGCAGTATTTT. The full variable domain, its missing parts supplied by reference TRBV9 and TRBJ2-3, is DSGVTQTPKHLITATGQRVTLRCSPRSGDLSVYWYQQSLDQGLQFLIQYYNGEERAKGNILERFSAQQFPDLHSELNLSSLELGDSALYFCASSGYTDTQYFGPGTRLTVL.

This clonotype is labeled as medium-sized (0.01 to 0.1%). The CDR3 nucleotides are TGTGCCAGCAGCGTAGGTCTAAGAGCGGGGGTCCAAGAGACCCAGTACTTC. Translating gives CASSVGLRAGVQETQYF. V gene TRBV9 combines with J gene TRBJ2-5, with 8 bases lining up with TRBD2. The germline gives CDR1 SGDLS, CDR2 YYNGEE. The CDR3 length is 17 residues. The trim removed 0 bases at V and 1 base at J, leaving 8 bases unmatched.

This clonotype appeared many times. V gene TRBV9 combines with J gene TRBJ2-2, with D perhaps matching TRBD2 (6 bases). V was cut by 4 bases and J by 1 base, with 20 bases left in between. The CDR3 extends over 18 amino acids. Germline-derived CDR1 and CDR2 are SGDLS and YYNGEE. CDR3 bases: TGTGCCAGCAGCCCGCCCACTTCCGTGCGGGGGAACACCGGGGAGCTGTTTTTT. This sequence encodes CASSPPTSVRGNTGELFF.

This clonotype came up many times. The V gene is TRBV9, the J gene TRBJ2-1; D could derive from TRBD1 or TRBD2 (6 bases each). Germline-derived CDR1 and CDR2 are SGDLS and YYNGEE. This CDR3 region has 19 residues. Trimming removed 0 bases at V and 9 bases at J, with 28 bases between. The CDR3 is CASSVGGGRTELTRGEQFF. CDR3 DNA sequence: TGTGCCAGCAGCGTAGGAGGGGGGCGAACCGAACTCACCAGGGGTGAGCAGTTCTTC.

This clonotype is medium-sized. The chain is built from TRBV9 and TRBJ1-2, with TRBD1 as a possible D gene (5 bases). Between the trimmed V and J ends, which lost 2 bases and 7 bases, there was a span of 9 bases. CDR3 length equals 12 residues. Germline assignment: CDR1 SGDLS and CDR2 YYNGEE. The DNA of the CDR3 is TGTGCCAGCAGCGTCTGGGACTCTGGCTACACCTTC. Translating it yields CASSVWDSGYTF.

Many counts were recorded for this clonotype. CDR3 residues: CASSPLRSSGGTDTQYF. The CDR3 DNA follows: TGTGCCAGCAGCCCTCTAAGGAGTAGCGGGGGCACAGATACGCAGTATTTT. The chain employs TRBV9 and TRBJ2-3, with 8 bases matching TRBD2. V dropped 4 bases and J dropped 1; count of bases not matched to a gene: 11. In germline, CDR1 is SGDLS, CDR2 YYNGEE. The CDR3 loop spans 17 amino acids.